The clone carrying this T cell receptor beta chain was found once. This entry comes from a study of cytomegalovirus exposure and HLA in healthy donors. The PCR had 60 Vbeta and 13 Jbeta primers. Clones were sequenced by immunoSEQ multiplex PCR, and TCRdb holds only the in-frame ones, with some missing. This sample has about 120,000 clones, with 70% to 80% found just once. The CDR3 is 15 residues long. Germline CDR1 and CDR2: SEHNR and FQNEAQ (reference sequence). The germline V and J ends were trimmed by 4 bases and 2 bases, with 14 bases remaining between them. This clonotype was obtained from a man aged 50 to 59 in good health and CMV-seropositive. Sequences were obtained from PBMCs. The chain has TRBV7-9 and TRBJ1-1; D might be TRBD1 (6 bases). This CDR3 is CASSSRGAGNTEAFF. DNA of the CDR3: TGTGCCAGCAGCTCACGGGGGGCGGGAAACACTGAAGCTTTCTTT. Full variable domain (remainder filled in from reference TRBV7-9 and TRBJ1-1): DTGVSQNPRHKITKRGQNVTFRCDPISEHNRLYWYRQTLGQGPEFLTYFQNEAQLEKSRLLSDRFSAERPKGSFSTLEIQRTEQGDSAMYLCASSSRGAGNTEAFFGQGTRLTVV.